Shown below are 17 T cell receptor beta chains from a single sample sequenced in a study of blood T cell repertoires in COVID-19 (dated by TCRdb to the early 2020s). To prepare the library, the immunoSEQ multiplex PCR assay was applied. TCRdb's version of the immuneACCESS table is confined to in-frame rearrangements and falls short of the full clone set. An unresolved V gene accounts for under half of the shortfall where checked; the remainder is of unknown origin. The sample profile shows some 290,000 clones; roughly 90% of them were found once. The ten biggest clones cover less than 3.5% of the sample. The material sequenced was peripheral blood. The receptor source for this set is a woman aged 25 to 45 with COVID-19, enrolled during active disease.

This chain uses TRBV11-3 with TRBJ2-7, with D maybe TRBD1 (6 bases). Germline assignment: CDR1 SGHNT and CDR2 YENEEA. Trimming took off 1 base at V and 0 bases at J, with 10 bases between the two ends. This CDR3 region has 15 residues. CDR3 protein: CASSLGQVNSYEQYF. CDR3 nucleotides: TGTGCCAGCAGCTTAGGACAGGTTAACTCCTACGAGCAGTACTTC.

The chain has TRBV10-3 and TRBJ2-1; no clear D gene. Per the germline V gene, CDR1 is ENHRY and CDR2 is SYGVKD. Trimming left V 0 bases short and J 8 bases short, with 14 bases between. The CDR3 has 15 residues. In DNA, the CDR3 is TGTGCCATCAGTGAGTCCGCCGCCGAACGGGATGAGCAGTTCTTC. Translation gives CAISESAAERDEQFF.

The chain has TRBV19 and TRBJ2-6; 8 bases fit TRBD1. V lost 6 bases, J lost 4 bases, and 5 bases stayed unmatched. The CDR3 extends over 15 amino acids. Per the germline V gene, CDR1 is LNHDA and CDR2 is SQIVND (reference sequence). The CDR3 region is CASSQDRVGANVLTF. CDR3 in DNA: TGTGCCAGTAGCCAGGACAGGGTCGGGGCCAACGTCCTGACTTTC.

The chain carries TRBV6-5 and TRBJ1-2, with a possible D match to TRBD1 (6 bases). V was shortened by 5 bases and J by 7 bases, with 20 bases between the two germline ends. CDR1 and CDR2 from the germline V gene are MNHEY and SVGAGI. This CDR3 has 15 residues. The CDR3: CASSQSGNRAGGYTF. CDR3 bases: TGTGCCAGCAGTCAGAGCGGAAACAGGGCCGGTGGCTACACCTTC.

V and J are TRBV11-2 and TRBJ2-5, with D possibly being TRBD2 (5 bases). Trimming pared 0 bases from V and 5 bases from J, leaving 10 bases between. Per the germline V gene, CDR1 is SGHAT and CDR2 is FQNNGV. The length of the CDR3 is 14 residues. CDR3 loop: CASSLDPGSETQYF. CDR3 bases: TGTGCCAGCAGCTTAGATCCGGGATCGGAGACCCAGTACTTC.

The table lists this clone with a count of one. The chain employs TRBV19 and TRBJ1-6, with 8 bases identical to TRBD1. This CDR3 has 16 amino acids. Germline V gives CDR1 LNHDA, CDR2 SQIVND (reference sequence). With 5 bases clipped from V and 3 bases from J, the junction kept 6 bases outside the gene matches. The CDR3, as DNA: TGTGCCAGTAGTTCGACAGGGGATTTCTATAATTCACCCCTCCACTTT. Amino acids: CASSSTGDFYNSPLHF.

This chain joins TRBV28 and TRBJ1-1, with D unresolved. The CDR3 consists of 15 residues. V lost 2 bases and J lost 0, with 10 bases in between. Germline V gene sequence: CDR1 MDHEN, CDR2 SYDVKM. CDR3 DNA: TGTGCCAGCAGTTTAGCGGCCGGTCTGAACACTGAAGCTTTCTTT. It yields the protein CASSLAAGLNTEAFF. The variable domain in full, with the rest retrieved from reference TRBV28 and TRBJ1-1, is DVKVTQSSRYLVKRTGEKVFLECVQDMDHENMFWYRQDPGLGLRLIYFSYDVKMKEKGDIPEGYSVSREKKERFSLILESASTNQTSMYLCASSLAAGLNTEAFFGQGTRLTVV.

V and J are TRBV7-3 and TRBJ1-1; 10 nucleotides match TRBD1. The CDR3 runs to 15 residues. Per the germline V gene, CDR1 is SGHTA and CDR2 is FQGTGA. Trimming at V came to 5 bases and at J to 5 bases, leaving 8 bases not matched to a gene. CDR3: CASSPTGGAMTEAFF. Here the CDR3 DNA reads TGTGCCAGCAGCCCGACAGGGGGCGCGATGACTGAAGCTTTCTTT.

This sequence joins TRBV11-3 and TRBJ2-1, with 15 bases aligning to TRBD2. The CDR3 contains 15 residues. Trimming cost V 5 bases and J 9 bases; bases outside gene matches: 5. CDR1 is SGHNT and CDR2 is YENEEA in the germline V gene. In nucleotides, the CDR3 is TGTGCCAGCAGCCAAACGGGACTAGCGGGAGGTGAGCAGTTCTTC. This gives the protein CASSQTGLAGGEQFF.

The chain combines TRBV19 with TRBJ1-5; D not resolved. Germline CDR1 LNHDA, CDR2 SQIVND (reference sequence). V lost 5 bases and J 0 bases, leaving 8 bases between the germline ends. CDR3 length: 14 residues. CDR3 in amino acids: CASSLASSNQPQHF. Written as DNA, the CDR3 is TGTGCCAGTAGTTTGGCCAGTAGCAATCAGCCCCAGCATTTT.

The J gene is TRBJ2-7, the V gene TRBV28; D is possibly TRBD1 (5 bases). The V end lost 4 bases, the J end lost 2 bases, and 9 bases lay between the germline ends. Germline CDR1 is MDHEN and CDR2 is SYDVKM. The CDR3 has 13 amino acids. CDR3 protein: CASSSSRAYEQYF. CDR3 nucleotides: TGTGCCAGCAGTTCCTCCAGGGCCTACGAGCAGTACTTC.

The chain has TRBV29-1 and TRBJ2-7; D is possibly TRBD1 (5 bases). Germline V CDR1 and CDR2: SQVTM, ANQGSEA. V was cut by 8 bases and J by 2 bases, with 13 bases left in between. The CDR3 covers 12 residues. CDR3 coding DNA: TGCAGCCACACGACAGATACCTACGAGCAGTACTTC. Residues: CSHTTDTYEQYF.

The chain joins TRBV12-3 or TRBV12-4 to TRBJ1-4; D call uncertain. The CDR3 extends over 11 amino acids. V was cut by 6 bases and J by 8 bases, with 7 bases left in between. The CDR3 here is CASSSREKLFF. CDR3 nucleotide sequence: TGTGCCAGCAGCTCTCGGGAAAAACTGTTTTTT.

The chain couples TRBV28 to TRBJ2-1, with 14 bases identical to TRBD2. The CDR3 has 16 amino acids. CDR1 and CDR2 (germline): MDHEN, SYDVKM. Trimming cost V 7 bases and J 8 bases; bases outside gene matches: 10. This CDR3 reads CASITTSGRAMDEQFF. The CDR3 DNA is TGTGCCAGCATCACGACTAGCGGGAGGGCCATGGATGAGCAGTTCTTC.

This clone was observed once. The chain joins TRBV6-1 to TRBJ2-1, with D unclear. The CDR3 consists of 14 residues. Trimming took 0 bases from V and 7 from J, leaving 10 bases between them. From germline, CDR1 is MNHNS and CDR2 SASEGT. The CDR3 bases are TGTGCCAGCAGTGAAGCCCTTCTTAGAAATGAGCAGTTCTTC. Translating it yields CASSEALLRNEQFF.

CDR3 sequence reads: CASSPRGGNGNTIYF. The CDR3 DNA reads TGTGCCAGCAGCCCCCGGGGTGGGAATGGAAACACCATATATTTT. V and J are TRBV7-8 and TRBJ1-3; no firm D call. The CDR3 contains 15 residues. Germline CDR1 SGHVS, CDR2 FQNEAQ. V shed 5 bases and J shed 3 bases, with 14 bases lying between them.

The V call is TRBV6-1, the J call TRBJ1-1; D uncertain. The V and J ends lost 3 bases and 0 bases respectively, with 26 bases between them. CDR3 size: 20 residues. Germline CDR1 MNHNS, CDR2 SASEGT. The CDR3 is CASSDYPNWEDGPMNTEAFF. The CDR3 DNA reads TGTGCCAGCAGTGACTATCCTAACTGGGAGGACGGACCTATGAACACTGAAGCTTTCTTT.